These 24 T cell receptor beta chains share one sample of origin, sequenced in a study of CD8 T cells in Susac syndrome. Random-hexamer reverse transcription was applied to about 0.45 to 1 ug RNA. MiXCR, run by TCRdb on the immunoSEQ multiplex PCR reads, gives a single entry per CDR3 protein. This sample has hundreds of thousands of distinct CDR3 sequences, with 90% to 95% found just once. Input material: CD4+ T cells from PBMCs. These receptors all stem from a human donor with multiple sclerosis.

This clonotype was found once. The chain links TRBV20-1 to TRBJ1-5, with D unclear. Per the germline V gene, CDR1 is DFQATT and CDR2 is SNEGSKA (reference sequence). The CDR3 extends over 15 amino acids. V was shortened by 3 bases and J by 0 bases, with 12 bases between the two germline ends. Here the CDR3 DNA reads TGCAGTGCTAGCGGTGGAGTTTATAGCAATCAGCCCCAGCATTTT. As protein: CSASGGVYSNQPQHF.

The rearrangement uses TRBV5-1 and TRBJ2-1, with 9 positions matching TRBD2. There are 15 residues in the CDR3. The V gene's germline CDR1 is SGHRS and CDR2 YFSETQ. V shed 0 bases and J 7 bases; nucleotides not matched to a gene: 5. For the CDR3, the DNA is TGCGCCAGCAGCTTGGGTTTAGCGGGAGAGAATGAGCAGTTCTTC. Protein product: CASSLGLAGENEQFF.

V gene TRBV5-1 combines with J gene TRBJ2-1; no firm D call. V dropped 0 bases and J dropped 9 bases, with 16 bases sitting between them. Per the germline V gene, CDR1 is SGHRS and CDR2 is YFSETQ. This CDR3 has 15 amino acids. CDR3 nucleotides: TGCGCCAGCAGCTTGGACACCAGGTTATTTGGTGAGCAGTTCTTC. It yields the protein CASSLDTRLFGEQFF.

This sequence joins TRBV5-1 and TRBJ2-1; 10 bases match TRBD1. The V gene's germline CDR1 is SGHRS and CDR2 YFSETQ. V lost 5 bases to trimming and J lost 4 bases; unmatched junction nucleotides: 6. The CDR3 covers 15 residues. As DNA, the CDR3 is TGCGCCAGCAGTTCCGGGACAGGGGTATACAATGAGCAGTTCTTC. Translated: CASSSGTGVYNEQFF.

This clonotype was observed a single time. The J gene is TRBJ1-1, the V gene TRBV29-1; D ambiguous. Deletions cut 3 bases from V and 0 bases from J, with 8 bases between. This CDR3 has 13 amino acids. Germline CDR1 and CDR2: SQVTM and ANQGSEA. This CDR3 reads CSVERSMNTEAFF. In DNA, the CDR3 is TGCAGCGTTGAGAGAAGCATGAACACTGAAGCTTTCTTT.

The chain carries TRBV5-1 and TRBJ2-5, with D perhaps given as TRBD1 or TRBD2 (6 bases each). The CDR3 covers 14 residues. V gave up 4 bases and J gave up 3 bases, with 13 bases separating them. CDR1 is SGHRS, CDR2 YFSETQ, per germline. DNA for the CDR3: TGCGCCAGCAGCCCCCCGGGGGCAGAAGAGACCCAGTACTTC. Encoded protein: CASSPPGAEETQYF. Using reference TRBV5-1 and TRBJ2-5 for the parts outside the CDR3, the full variable domain is KAGVTQTPRYLIKTRGQQVTLSCSPISGHRSVSWYQQTPGQGLQFLFEYFSETQRNKGNFPGRFSGRQFSNSRSEMNVSTLELGDSALYLCASSPPGAEETQYFGPGTRLLVL.

The J gene is TRBJ2-2, the V gene TRBV11-3, with D perhaps TRBD1 or TRBD2 (6 bases each). This CDR3 spans 17 amino acids. With 2 bases removed from V and 1 base from J, the gap between germline ends came to 14 bases. Germline CDR1 and CDR2: SGHNT and YENEEA. The CDR3 sequence: CASSLSHGGGNTGELFF. The CDR3 bases are TGTGCCAGCAGCTTAAGCCATGGAGGGGGGAACACCGGGGAGCTGTTTTTT.

This clonotype was seen once. The V gene is TRBV12-3 or TRBV12-4, the J gene TRBJ2-7; perhaps TRBD1 as D (6 bases). V was cut by 3 bases and J by 3 bases, with 12 bases left in between. The CDR3 contains 14 residues. In nucleotides, the CDR3 is TGTGCCAGCAGTTTTCAGGACAGCGGCTACGAGCAGTACTTC. Translating gives CASSFQDSGYEQYF.

The rearrangement joins TRBV24-1 to TRBJ2-3, with D perhaps TRBD1 or TRBD2 (5 bases each). This CDR3 comprises 17 residues. V was cut by 3 bases and J by 3 bases, with 18 bases left in between. Germline lookup yields CDR1 KGHDR and CDR2 SFDVKD. The CDR3 nucleotides read TGTGCCACCAGTGATCCACAACCCGGGGCAAGTACAGATACGCAGTATTTT. Residues: CATSDPQPGASTDTQYF.

The gene calls are TRBV29-1 and TRBJ1-2, with D uncertain. V gave up 3 bases and J gave up 2 bases, with 13 bases separating them. CDR3 size: 14 residues. Germline assignment: CDR1 SQVTM and CDR2 ANQGSEA. CDR3 amino acids: CSVEAQSRNYGYTF. In DNA form, the CDR3 reads TGCAGCGTTGAGGCTCAGTCGCGAAACTATGGCTACACCTTC.

The chain links TRBV20-1 to TRBJ2-6; D is undetermined. The CDR3 covers 14 residues. Trimming removed 3 bases from V and 2 bases from J, with 8 bases in between. The germline V gene encodes CDR1 DFQATT and CDR2 SNEGSKA (reference sequence). The CDR3 region has the DNA TGCAGTGCTAGTGGGGTTGCTGGGGCCAACGTCCTGACTTTC. Encoded protein: CSASGVAGANVLTF.

The CDR3 reads CSAYLQGGYGYTF. CDR3 bases: TGCAGCGCCTACCTCCAGGGGGGGTATGGCTACACCTTC. The chain carries TRBV29-1 and TRBJ1-2; TRBD1 agrees at 7 bases. The CDR3 is 13 amino acids. Germline trimming cut 7 bases from V and 5 bases from J; bases unmatched to any gene: 10. The germline gives CDR1 SQVTM, CDR2 ANQGSEA.

This chain uses TRBV4-1 with TRBJ2-5; 9 bases line up with TRBD2. The V segment lost 0 bases and the J segment 2 bases; nucleotides outside the gene matches: 7. This CDR3 is 17 amino acids long. From germline, CDR1 is MGHRA and CDR2 YSYEKL. The CDR3 loop is CASSQEGREGPQETQYF. The CDR3 DNA follows: TGCGCCAGCAGCCAAGAGGGGCGGGAGGGCCCACAAGAGACCCAGTACTTC.

The chain combines TRBV24-1 with TRBJ1-5; D is possibly TRBD1 (6 bases). Between the trimmed V and J ends, which lost 3 bases and 2 bases, there was a span of 16 bases. Looked up from germline, CDR1 is KGHDR and CDR2 is SFDVKD. The CDR3 covers 17 residues. The CDR3 region is CATSDRPTGLGNQPQHF. CDR3 in DNA: TGTGCCACCAGTGATCGTCCTACAGGGTTAGGCAATCAGCCCCAGCATTTT.

This chain joins TRBV9 and TRBJ2-6; either TRBD1 or TRBD2 may fit D (5 bases each). The V gene's germline CDR1 is SGDLS and CDR2 YYNGEE. The CDR3 covers 19 residues. Trimming removed 3 bases from V and 2 bases from J, with 21 bases in between. The CDR3 DNA reads as TGTGCCAGCAGCGCAAACAGGATCCCTGAGGAGGCTGGGGCCAACGTCCTGACTTTC. This gives the protein CASSANRIPEEAGANVLTF.

The CDR3 region has the DNA TGTGCCAGCAGCTCATCCGGGACAGGGGGCGAAGAGACCCAGTACTTC. Amino acid sequence: CASSSSGTGGEETQYF. The chain joins TRBV5-6 to TRBJ2-5; 12 nucleotides line up with TRBD1. V lost 3 bases and J lost 3; bases outside the gene matches: 6. Germline V lookup: CDR1 SGHDT, CDR2 YYEEEE. The CDR3 runs to 16 residues.

The J gene is TRBJ2-7, the V gene TRBV11-2; the D gene could be TRBD1 or TRBD2 (7 bases each). V was trimmed by 3 bases and J by 0 bases, leaving 12 bases between them. CDR1 and CDR2 from the germline V gene are SGHAT and FQNNGV. The CDR3 extends over 15 amino acids. The CDR3 loop reads CASSFRGGPSYEQYV. CDR3 coding DNA: TGTGCCAGCAGCTTCAGGGGGGGACCCTCCTACGAGCAGTACGTC.

The V gene is TRBV11-2, the J gene TRBJ2-3; TRBD2 matches at 14 bases. CDR3 length: 21 amino acids. Germline V gives CDR1 SGHAT, CDR2 FQNNGV. J gave up 4 bases and V 0 bases, and 15 bases lay outside the gene matches. The CDR3 DNA reads as TGTGCCAGCAGCTTAGAACCAGCCGGGACTAGCGGGAGAAGGGCGGCAGATACGCAGTATTTT. It specifies CASSLEPAGTSGRRAADTQYF.

The chain joins TRBV2 to TRBJ2-7; D unclear. In germline, CDR1 is SNHLY, CDR2 FYNNEI. This CDR3 region has 14 residues. Trimming took off 4 bases at V and 3 bases at J, with 13 bases between the two ends. The CDR3: CASSAATHHYEQYF. CDR3 coding DNA: TGTGCCAGCAGTGCTGCAACACATCACTACGAGCAGTACTTC. Complete variable domain (other parts from reference TRBV2 and TRBJ2-7): EPEVTQTPSHQVTQMGQEVILRCVPISNHLYFYWYRQILGQKVEFLVSFYNNEISEKSEIFDDQFSVERPDGSNFTLKIRSTKLEDSAMYFCASSAATHHYEQYFGPGTRLTVT.

V is TRBV5-1 and J is TRBJ1-3; tentative D call: TRBD1 (5 bases). This CDR3 region has 16 residues. Germline CDR1 SGHRS, CDR2 YFSETQ. V was pared by 4 bases and J by 0 bases, with 14 bases between. The CDR3 bases are TGCGCCAGCAGCCTGAACGGGGGGGGCTCTGGAAACACCATATATTTT. The encoded protein is CASSLNGGGSGNTIYF. Full variable domain (remainder filled in from reference TRBV5-1 and TRBJ1-3): KAGVTQTPRYLIKTRGQQVTLSCSPISGHRSVSWYQQTPGQGLQFLFEYFSETQRNKGNFPGRFSGRQFSNSRSEMNVSTLELGDSALYLCASSLNGGGSGNTIYFGEGSWLTVV.

The V gene is TRBV4-1, the J gene TRBJ2-5, with D tentatively TRBD2 (7 bases). This CDR3 is built from 18 residues. Trimming shortened V by 0 bases and J by 1 base, and 18 bases separated the two germline ends. Germline V CDR1 and CDR2: MGHRA, YSYEKL. CDR3 nucleotide sequence: TGCGCCAGCAGCCAAGAGTTGAGAGGGGGGGTAATCCAAGAGACCCAGTACTTC. Translation: CASSQELRGGVIQETQYF.

This clonotype was seen only a few times. The junction departs from germline at one end; a sequencing error may be responsible. The chain employs TRBV4-1 and TRBJ1-6; D uncertain. In germline, CDR1 is MGHRA, CDR2 YSYEKL. There are 15 residues in the CDR3. For the CDR3, the DNA is TGCGCCAGCAGCCAGGGTGTCTCCTATAATTCCCCCCTCCACTTT. It encodes CASSQGVSYNSPLHF.

The rearrangement joins TRBV29-1 to TRBJ1-2; perhaps TRBD1 as D (5 bases). The V and J ends lost 2 bases and 4 bases respectively, with 11 bases between them. Germline loops: CDR1 SQVTM, CDR2 ANQGSEA. The CDR3 runs 13 residues. This chain's CDR3 is CSVESGATYGYTF. The CDR3 bases are TGCAGCGTTGAATCCGGGGCGACCTATGGCTACACCTTC.

The rearrangement links TRBV6-5 to TRBJ2-1; a weak D match, TRBD2 (6 bases). Trimming took 3 bases from V and 6 from J, leaving 12 bases between them. Germline V gene sequence: CDR1 MNHEY, CDR2 SVGAGI. The CDR3 has 14 residues. For the CDR3, the DNA is TGTGCCAGCAGTTATCAGCTAGCGACCAATGAGCAGTTCTTC. Protein sequence: CASSYQLATNEQFF.